The rows below give T cell receptor beta chains drawn from one sample of a study of blood T cell repertoires in COVID-19. Assay used: immunoSEQ multiplex PCR; TCRdb lists only in-frame clones, some missing. This repertoire shows under 300,000 clones, about 88% found once; its top ten account for more than 0.95%. The sequenced sample was peripheral blood. Receptors originate from a woman aged 40 to 49 who had recovered from COVID-19. Each CDR3 is given with its conserved first and last residue. The D gene is left open where the match is weak. Some rows have no size entry. The others give once, few or many, or a class for an expanded clone.

J,V,size,D,CDR3,DNA
TRBJ1-4,TRBV19,.,.,CASSPWTPGLGEKLFF,TGTGCCAGTAGTCCATGGACCCCAGGGCTGGGAGAAAAACTGTTTTTT
TRBJ1-3,TRBV19,few,.,CASSIGRETSGNTIYF,TGTGCCAGTAGTATAGGTCGGGAAACCTCTGGAAACACCATATATTTT
TRBJ2-1,TRBV11-3,.,.,CASSLGRTTGNEQFF,TGTGCCAGCAGCTTGGGCCGGACTACCGGGAATGAGCAGTTCTTC
TRBJ2-1,TRBV14,.,TRBD1,CASSQGPPTGGIYNEQFF,TGTGCCAGCAGCCAAGGCCCCCCGACAGGGGGCATTTACAATGAGCAGTTCTTC
TRBJ1-2,TRBV6-5,.,.,CASSYRQSGGYTF,TGTGCCAGCAGTTACCGACAGTCTGGCGGCTACACCTTC
TRBJ2-2,TRBV10-2,.,TRBD2,CASAPLAPGELFF,TGCGCCAGCGCCCCACTAGCGCCCGGGGAGCTGTTTTTT
TRBJ2-2,TRBV6-1,.,TRBD2,CASRETAGVQNTGELFF,TGTGCCAGCAGGGAAACGGCGGGGGTCCAGAACACCGGGGAGCTGTTTTTT
TRBJ1-4,TRBV30,.,TRBD1,CAWTQDRGELFF,TGTGCCTGGACCCAGGACAGGGGTGAACTGTTTTTT
TRBJ2-7,TRBV24-1,.,.,CATSDPPGYEQYF,TGTGCCACCAGTGACCCCCCCGGCTACGAGCAGTACTTC
TRBJ2-7,TRBV19,.,.,CASSTSSYEQYF,TGTGCCAGTAGTACCTCCTCCTACGAGCAGTACTTC
TRBJ2-1,TRBV19,.,TRBD2,CASSIGPSGRDPSYNEQFF,TGTGCCAGTAGTATAGGACCTAGCGGGAGGGATCCCTCCTACAATGAGCAGTTCTTC
TRBJ2-5,TRBV18,.,TRBD1,CASSRGTGGQVTQYF,TGTGCCAGCTCACGGGGGACAGGGGGCCAGGTGACCCAGTACTTC
TRBJ2-7,TRBV5-4,.,TRBD2,CASSLGTSGSYEQYF,TGTGCCAGCAGCTTGGGGACTAGCGGGAGCTACGAGCAGTACTTC
TRBJ1-2,TRBV5-1,once,TRBD1,CASSLVGTGGRRYGYTF,TGCGCCAGCAGCTTGGTTGGGACAGGGGGCAGAAGGTATGGCTACACCTTC
TRBJ1-2,TRBV19,.,.,CASRGADYGYTF,TGTGCCAGTAGGGGGGCGGACTATGGCTACACCTTC
TRBJ2-2,TRBV29-1,once,.,CSVGALNTGELFF,TGCAGCGTGGGAGCACTCAACACCGGGGAGCTGTTTTTT
TRBJ2-4,TRBV6-2/TRBV6-3,.,TRBD2,CASSYRASGQAKNIQYF,TGTGCCAGCAGTTACCGGGCTAGCGGTCAAGCCAAAAACATTCAGTACTTC
TRBJ1-4,TRBV5-1,.,.,CASSRGGTIATNEKLFF,TGCGCCAGCAGCAGGGGAGGGACGATCGCAACTAATGAAAAACTGTTTTTT
TRBJ2-3,TRBV24-1,.,TRBD1,CATSDPRTGMTDTQYF,TGTGCCACCAGTGACCCACGGACAGGGATGACAGATACGCAGTATTTT
TRBJ2-7,TRBV7-9,.,.,CASSPPDSYEQYF,TGTGCCAGCAGCCCACCGGACAGCTACGAGCAGTACTTC
TRBJ2-7,TRBV30,.,TRBD2,CAASRTSGRREQYF,TGTGCCGCTTCCCGAACTAGCGGGAGGCGGGAGCAGTACTTC
TRBJ2-3,TRBV28,.,.,CASSRPTHTRTPTDTQYF,TGTGCCAGCAGCCGCCCAACCCACACTAGGACCCCCACAGATACGCAGTATTTT
TRBJ2-3,TRBV9,.,.,CASSVLGSESTDTQYF,TGTGCCAGCAGCGTACTAGGTAGCGAGAGCACAGATACGCAGTATTTT
TRBJ2-7,TRBV11-2,.,.,CASSLGATTSYEQYF,TGTGCCAGCAGCTTAGGGGCGACTACCTCCTACGAGCAGTACTTC
TRBJ2-5,TRBV27,.,.,CASGWGPSGTQYF,TGTGCCAGCGGGTGGGGCCCCTCGGGGACCCAGTACTTC
TRBJ1-5,TRBV5-1,few,.,CASSRDSPTGPQHF,TGCGCCAGCAGCCGAGACAGCCCAACTGGGCCCCAGCATTTT
TRBJ2-7,TRBV7-9,.,.,CASSPQYEQYF,TGTGCCAGCAGCCCCCAATACGAGCAGTACTTC
TRBJ1-1,TRBV30,.,.,CAWSPGGTEAFF,TGTGCCTGGAGTCCCGGGGGCACTGAAGCTTTCTTT